A selection of T cell receptor beta chains follows, all from one sample in a study of blood T cell repertoires in COVID-19. Sequencing was performed with immunoSEQ multiplex PCR; in TCRdb, only in-frame clones are kept and a portion is missing. The table lists some 150,000 clones, roughly four fifths of them singletons. Sequenced input: peripheral blood. Every receptor here comes from a woman between 55 and 75 years old with acute or convalescent COVID-19. Each CDR3 is given with its conserved first and last residue. Fields, in order: D gene, clone size, J gene, V gene, CDR3 protein, CDR3 DNA. The D gene is left open where the match is weak. The listing skips clone size in some rows; elsewhere it reads once, few, many or a size class.

>-|few|TRBJ1-3|TRBV7-2
CASSLGGGISSGNTIYF
TGTGCCAGCAGCCTGGGGGGGGGAATTTCCTCTGGAAACACCATATATTTT
>-|few|TRBJ1-2|TRBV24-1
CATSEQGKNYGYTF
TGTGCCACCAGTGAACAGGGCAAGAACTATGGCTACACCTTC
>-|-|TRBJ2-1|TRBV14
CASSRKGLNSYNEQFF
TGTGCCAGCAGCCGGAAGGGACTCAACTCCTACAATGAGCAGTTCTTC
>TRBD1|-|TRBJ1-1|TRBV19
CASKRNRGRNTEAFF
TGTGCCAGTAAGAGGAACAGGGGGCGGAACACTGAAGCTTTCTTT
>-|-|TRBJ2-1|TRBV29-1
CSVEDTRPNEQFF
TGCAGCGTTGAAGATACTAGGCCCAATGAGCAGTTCTTC
>-|-|TRBJ2-3|TRBV5-5
CASRPSPTAGDTQYF
TGTGCCAGCAGGCCTTCTCCGACAGCGGGAGATACGCAGTATTTT
>-|-|TRBJ1-6|TRBV30
CACRQARGPLHF
TGTGCCTGCCGACAGGCCCGCGGGCCCCTCCACTTT
>-|-|TRBJ1-5|TRBV5-1
CASSLSGQLNQPQHF
TGCGCCAGCAGCTTGTCAGGACAGCTCAATCAGCCCCAGCATTTT
>TRBD1|-|TRBJ2-5|TRBV14
CASSTGTARETQYF
TGTGCCAGCAGCACCGGGACAGCCAGGGAGACCCAGTACTTC
>TRBD2|once|TRBJ2-7|TRBV24-1
CATSEAGLAGSYEQYF
TGTGCCACCAGTGAGGCGGGACTAGCAGGCTCCTACGAGCAGTACTTC
>-|once|TRBJ1-1|TRBV20-1
CSAERGWEAFF
TGCAGTGCCGAACGGGGATGGGAAGCTTTCTTT
>TRBD2|few|TRBJ2-1|TRBV28
CASKRGDVGNEQFF
TGTGCCAGTAAACGGGGGGATGTAGGGAATGAGCAGTTCTTC
>TRBD1|-|TRBJ1-2|TRBV7-8
CASSPRPDRGYGYTF
TGTGCCAGCAGCCCCCGCCCGGACAGGGGCTATGGCTACACCTTC
>TRBD2|-|TRBJ2-1|TRBV7-6
CASRPTSEPTMRQFF
TGTGCCAGCAGACCTACTAGCGAACCTACAATGAGGCAGTTCTTC
>TRBD1|-|TRBJ1-5|TRBV19
CASIRSPLTGGGNQPQHF
TGTGCCAGTATTCGTAGCCCTCTTACAGGGGGCGGCAATCAGCCCCAGCATTTT
>-|-|TRBJ2-5|TRBV6-2/TRBV6-3
CASSFTRREKETQYF
TGTGCCAGCAGTTTTACGAGGCGCGAAAAAGAGACCCAGTACTTC
>-|-|TRBJ2-1|TRBV28
CASSTTSGTEQFF
TGTGCCAGCAGTACAACCTCCGGGACAGAGCAGTTCTTC
>TRBD1|-|TRBJ2-7|TRBV5-4
CASSSRGRSYEQYF
TGTGCCAGCAGCTCCAGGGGGCGCAGCTACGAGCAGTACTTC
>-|-|TRBJ1-6|TRBV14
CASSQNRANSPLHF
TGTGCCAGCAGCCAAAACAGGGCTAATTCACCCCTCCACTTT
>-|-|TRBJ1-2|TRBV3-1/TRBV3-2
CASSQGVGDGYTF
TGTGCCAGCAGCCAGGGAGTGGGTGATGGCTACACCTTC
>TRBD1|-|TRBJ1-2|TRBV10-3
CAILTGEYGYTF
TGTGCCATCCTAACAGGGGAATATGGCTACACCTTC
>-|-|TRBJ1-4|TRBV24-1
CATSDGTTNEKLFF
TGTGCCACCAGTGACGGGACAACTAATGAAAAACTGTTTTTT
>-|-|TRBJ1-2|TRBV2
CASKKLVHNEDGYTF
TGTGCCAGCAAGAAGCTGGTCCATAATGAGGATGGCTACACCTTC
>-|-|TRBJ2-3|TRBV5-1
CASRPNPGLSTDTQYF
TGCGCCAGCAGACCTAACCCGGGACTTAGCACAGATACGCAGTATTTT
>TRBD1|-|TRBJ1-4|TRBV5-1
CASSLANTGGEKLFF
TGCGCCAGCAGCTTGGCGAATACAGGGGGTGAAAAACTGTTTTTT
>TRBD1|-|TRBJ1-3|TRBV14
CASSRRTGVNGNTIYF
TGTGCCAGCAGCCGCCGGACAGGGGTTAATGGAAACACCATATATTTT
>TRBD2|-|TRBJ2-1|TRBV7-2
CASSLGLAGGVRLFF
TGTGCCAGCAGCTTAGGACTAGCGGGAGGGGTAAGACTGTTCTTC
>-|few|TRBJ1-3|TRBV4-1
CASSQAPTGTTDTIYF
TGCGCCAGCAGCCAAGCCCCGACGGGTACTACGGACACCATATATTTT
>TRBD1|few|TRBJ1-3|TRBV13
CASSRRGLGNTIYF
TGTGCCAGCAGTCGAAGGGGGCTCGGAAACACCATATATTTT
>-|-|TRBJ1-2|TRBV28
CASSDTGKVYYGYTF
TGTGCCAGCAGTGATACAGGGAAGGTCTACTATGGCTACACCTTC
>-|-|TRBJ1-2|TRBV28
CASSPPGAYGYTF
TGTGCCAGCAGCCCTCCAGGGGCGTATGGCTACACCTTC
>-|-|TRBJ2-7|TRBV28
CATRARAPPYEQYF
TGTGCCACCAGAGCGCGGGCACCCCCCTACGAGCAGTACTTC
>-|-|TRBJ1-1|TRBV6-5
CASSTLGGYTEAFF
TGTGCCAGCAGTACCCTTGGGGGGTACACTGAAGCTTTCTTT
>-|-|TRBJ2-1|TRBV11-2
CASSLDSLGRGIEQFF
TGTGCCAGCAGCTTAGACTCCCTGGGTAGGGGCATTGAGCAGTTCTTC
>-|once|TRBJ1-1|TRBV30
CAWAEINTEAFF
TGTGCCTGGGCCGAGATAAACACTGAAGCTTTCTTT
>-|once|TRBJ1-1|TRBV11-3
CASSFLGSGNSPEAFF
TGTGCCAGCAGCTTTTTGGGGTCAGGGAATAGCCCTGAAGCTTTCTTT
>TRBD2|-|TRBJ2-7|TRBV18
CASSSIRTSGSPYEQYF
TGTGCCAGCTCATCGATTCGGACTAGCGGGAGTCCCTACGAGCAGTACTTC
>TRBD1|-|TRBJ2-7|TRBV2
CASSGGQAPYEQYF
TGTGCCAGCAGTGGGGGACAGGCCCCCTACGAGCAGTACTTC
>-|-|TRBJ2-7|TRBV29-1
CSVEDPFRTGTYEQYF
TGCAGCGTTGAAGATCCATTCCGGACTGGAACTTACGAGCAGTACTTC
>-|-|TRBJ1-1|TRBV4-3
CASSLSLTVMNTEAFF
TGCGCCAGCAGCCTTAGCTTGACAGTCATGAACACTGAAGCTTTCTTT
>-|-|TRBJ1-1|TRBV4-1
CASSPTAMRETEAFF
TGCGCCAGCAGCCCGACCGCGATGAGGGAGACTGAAGCTTTCTTT
>TRBD2|-|TRBJ2-5|TRBV3-1/TRBV3-2
CASSPGLNQETQYF
TGTGCCAGCAGCCCGGGACTAAACCAAGAGACCCAGTACTTC
>-|once|TRBJ2-1|TRBV7-2
CASSPRDTGLNMENEQFF
TGTGCCAGCAGCCCCCGGGACACTGGATTAAATATGGAAAATGAGCAGTTCTTC
>-|-|TRBJ2-3|TRBV7-9
CASSFSQRDTQYF
TGTGCCAGCAGCTTTAGCCAACGAGATACGCAGTATTTT
>TRBD2|-|TRBJ2-1|TRBV7-2
CASSLLSSGRWNEQFF
TGTGCCAGCAGCTTATTGTCTAGCGGGAGATGGAATGAGCAGTTCTTC
>-|-|TRBJ1-3|TRBV7-2
CASSLAYDSSGNTIYF
TGTGCCAGCAGCTTAGCGTACGACAGTTCCGGAAACACCATATATTTT
>-|-|TRBJ2-5|TRBV27
CASSLPLTGEETQYF
TGTGCCAGCAGTTTACCGCTGACAGGAGAAGAGACCCAGTACTTC
>-|-|TRBJ2-7|TRBV6-5
CASTRTMSSYEQYF
TGTGCCAGCACCAGGACTATGAGCTCCTACGAGCAGTACTTC
>TRBD1|once|TRBJ1-3|TRBV2
CASSVGQGAGNTIYF
TGTGCCAGCAGTGTGGGACAGGGGGCCGGAAACACCATATATTTT
>-|-|TRBJ2-1|TRBV7-9
CAGSPSRSYNEQFF
TGTGCCGGCAGCCCCTCTCGGTCCTACAATGAGCAGTTCTTC
>TRBD1|-|TRBJ2-7|TRBV12-3/TRBV12-4
CASSWDRVYEQYF
TGTGCCAGCAGTTGGGACAGGGTCTACGAGCAGTACTTC
>-|-|TRBJ1-2|TRBV3-1/TRBV3-2
CASSQGPGRGYTF
TGTGCCAGCAGCCAAGGGCCAGGTCGCGGCTACACCTTC
>TRBD2|-|TRBJ2-1|TRBV5-3
CARSFAGAPSYNEQFF
TGTGCCAGAAGCTTCGCGGGAGCACCCTCCTACAATGAGCAGTTCTTC
>TRBD2|-|TRBJ2-1|TRBV30
CAWSGLASLYNEQFF
TGTGCCTGGAGTGGACTAGCGTCCCTCTACAATGAGCAGTTCTTC
>TRBD1|-|TRBJ2-2|TRBV7-9
CASRRQGENTGELFF
TGTGCCAGCAGACGACAGGGGGAAAACACCGGGGAGCTGTTTTTT
>-|-|TRBJ1-2|TRBV21-1
CASSGQGAYGYTF
TGTGCCAGCAGCGGACAGGGAGCCTATGGCTACACCTTC
>TRBD2|-|TRBJ2-7|TRBV4-3
CASSQIAGRYEQYF
TGCGCCAGCAGCCAAATAGCGGGACGCTACGAGCAGTACTTC
>TRBD1|-|TRBJ2-7|TRBV11-2
CASSFGRGTSYEQYF
TGTGCCAGCAGCTTTGGCAGGGGGACCTCCTACGAGCAGTACTTC